This T cell receptor beta chain was sequenced during a study of early T cells in non-severe SARS-CoV-2 infection (dated by TCRdb to the early 2020s). Broadly, across the study: TCR sequencing used bulk RNA from unsorted whole blood, so alpha and beta chains could not be paired. Points the paper makes about the study in general: VDJdb matching was skewed toward anti-spike CD8 responses, so virus-specific expansions were likely underestimated and private and CD4 specificities were missed.

V and J are truncated by 3 bases and 8 bases respectively, leaving an intervening sequence of 13 bases. Reading from cysteine to phenylalanine, the CDR3 counts 13 amino acids. Just CDR3 DNA is preserved here, 39 bases in frame from base 1. From a lookup of the germline V gene, CDR1 and CDR2 are WSHSY and SAAADI. The library was generated by 5' RACE. The listed sequencing device is NextSeq 500. In the TCR library protocol, unique molecular identifiers were attached to individual cDNA molecules to correct for PCR bias and sequencing error. Both TCR alpha and beta chains were sequenced, and tight co-correlation was observed between alpha and beta sequence abundances in each sample. The study's processing was this. Decombinator V4 was used to annotate the V gene, J gene and CDR3 of the TCR sequences. TCRs were defined as expanded if a significant change between any two time points was detected under a Poisson model with p below 0.0001. TCR abundances were normalised to the total number of TCRs sequenced per sample and were expressed as counts per million. TRAV1-2 paired with TRAJ12, TRAJ20 or TRAJ33 defined MAIT TCRs, while TRAV10 paired with TRAJ18 defined iNKT TCRs. VDJdb, accessed 1 November 2021, was searched for CMV, EBV and SARS-CoV-2 annotated TCRs, excluding TCRs annotated for multiple antigens. Clones were called with MiXCR by TCRdb after fastp trimmed the public reads at Q25, and only in-frame beta chains were retained. All rows with the same CDR3 protein become a single entry with the most common DNA and genes. The V and J calls were not made by the authors but by TCRdb's processing. This sample holds about 20,000 distinct CDR3 sequences; less than 5% were observed only once. The ten largest clones add up to less than 5.5% of the sample.

Set within a cohort of healthcare workers in London, UK, this nested case-control study involved weekly PCR testing of nasopharyngeal swabs along with blood sampling. Healthcare workers were recruited during the week of the UK lockdown, between 23 and 31 March 2020, and followed weekly for up to roughly 15 weeks. This clonotype has only a few counts. Its antigen is unknown. The record has no base qualities; no much larger clone is one base away. The material sequenced was whole blood. The V and J genes are TRBV10-2 and TRBJ1-2; the D segment could be TRBD1, given 5 matching bases. This receptor was taken from an adult who was a healthcare worker with PCR-confirmed SARS-CoV-2 infection or an uninfected control (not recorded which). The nucleotides are TGCGCCAGCAGTGAAGGGACCGGTCTGGGCTACACCTTC. This yields the protein CASSEGTGLGYTF.